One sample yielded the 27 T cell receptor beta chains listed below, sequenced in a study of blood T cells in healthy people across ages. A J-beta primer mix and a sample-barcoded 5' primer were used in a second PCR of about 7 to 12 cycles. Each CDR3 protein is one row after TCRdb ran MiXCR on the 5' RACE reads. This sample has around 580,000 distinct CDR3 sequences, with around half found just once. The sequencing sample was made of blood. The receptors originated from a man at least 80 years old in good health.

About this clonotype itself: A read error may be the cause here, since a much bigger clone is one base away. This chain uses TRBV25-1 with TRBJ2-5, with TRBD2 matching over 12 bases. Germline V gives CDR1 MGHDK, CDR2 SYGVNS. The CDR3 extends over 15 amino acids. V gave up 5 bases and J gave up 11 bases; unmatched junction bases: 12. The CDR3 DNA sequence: TGTGCCAGCAGTCTAGGACTAGCGGGATACAATGAGCAGTACTTC. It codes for CASSLGLAGYNEQYF.

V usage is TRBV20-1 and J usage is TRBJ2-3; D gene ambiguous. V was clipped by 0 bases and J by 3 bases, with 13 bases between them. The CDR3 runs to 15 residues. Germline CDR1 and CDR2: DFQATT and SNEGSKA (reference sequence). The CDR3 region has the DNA TGCAGTGCTAGAGATGTCTTGGCCAAGACAGATACGCAGTATTTT. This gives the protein CSARDVLAKTDTQYF.

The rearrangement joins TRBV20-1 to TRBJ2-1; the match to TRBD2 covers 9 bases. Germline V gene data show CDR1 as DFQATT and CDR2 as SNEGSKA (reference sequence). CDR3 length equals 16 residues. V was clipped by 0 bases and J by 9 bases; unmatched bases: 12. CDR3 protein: CSAREWGGRALGEQFF. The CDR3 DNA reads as TGCAGTGCTAGAGAATGGGGCGGGAGGGCCCTCGGTGAGCAGTTCTTC.

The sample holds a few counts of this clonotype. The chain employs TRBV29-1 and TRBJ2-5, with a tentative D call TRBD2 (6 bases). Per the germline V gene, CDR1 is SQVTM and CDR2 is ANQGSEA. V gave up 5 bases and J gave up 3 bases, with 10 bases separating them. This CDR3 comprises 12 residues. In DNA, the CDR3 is TGCAGCGTTATGCGGGGTGAAGAGACCCAGTACTTC. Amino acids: CSVMRGEETQYF.

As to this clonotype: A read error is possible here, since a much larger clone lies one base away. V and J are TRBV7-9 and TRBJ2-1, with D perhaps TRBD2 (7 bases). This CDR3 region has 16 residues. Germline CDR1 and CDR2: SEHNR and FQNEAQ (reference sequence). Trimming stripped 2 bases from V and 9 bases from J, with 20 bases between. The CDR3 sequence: CASSLRASGRGGEQFF. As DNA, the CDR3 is TGTGCCAGCAGCTTACGGGCTAGCGGACGAGGGGGTGAGCAGTTCTTC.

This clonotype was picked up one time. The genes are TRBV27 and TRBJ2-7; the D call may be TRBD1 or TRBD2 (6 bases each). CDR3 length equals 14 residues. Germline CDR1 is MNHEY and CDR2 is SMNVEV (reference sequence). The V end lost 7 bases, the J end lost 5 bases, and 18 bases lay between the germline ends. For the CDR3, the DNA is TGTGCCAGCATGTCGGGGGCCTCGTCCCACGAGCAGTACTTC. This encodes CASMSGASSHEQYF.

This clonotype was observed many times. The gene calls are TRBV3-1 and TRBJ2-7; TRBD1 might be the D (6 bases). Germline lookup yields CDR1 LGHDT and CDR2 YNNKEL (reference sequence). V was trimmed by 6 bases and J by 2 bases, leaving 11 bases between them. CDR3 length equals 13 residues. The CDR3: CASRGHLPYEQYF. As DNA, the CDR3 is TGTGCCAGCAGGGGACATCTGCCCTACGAGCAGTACTTC.

The CDR3 bases are TGTGCCAGCAGAAGACAGGAGGATCAGCCCCAGCATTTT. Its protein is CASRRQEDQPQHF. The rearrangement joins TRBV12-3 or TRBV12-4 to TRBJ1-5; the D gene is possibly TRBD1 (6 bases). The CDR3 has 13 residues. Trimming pared 6 bases from V and 5 bases from J, leaving 11 bases between.

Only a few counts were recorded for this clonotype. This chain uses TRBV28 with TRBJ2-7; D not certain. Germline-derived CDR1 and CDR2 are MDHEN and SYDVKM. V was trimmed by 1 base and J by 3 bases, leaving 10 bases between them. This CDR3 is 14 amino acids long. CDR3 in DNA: TGTGCCAGCAGTTTATTTCCGAGGATCTACGAGCAGTACTTC. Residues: CASSLFPRIYEQYF.

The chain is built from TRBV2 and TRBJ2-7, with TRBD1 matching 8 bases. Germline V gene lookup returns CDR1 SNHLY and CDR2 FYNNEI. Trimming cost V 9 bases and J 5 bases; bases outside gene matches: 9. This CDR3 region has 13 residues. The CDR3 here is CASSRAGGDEQYF. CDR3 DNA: TGTGCCAGTTCGCGGGCAGGGGGCGACGAGCAGTACTTC.

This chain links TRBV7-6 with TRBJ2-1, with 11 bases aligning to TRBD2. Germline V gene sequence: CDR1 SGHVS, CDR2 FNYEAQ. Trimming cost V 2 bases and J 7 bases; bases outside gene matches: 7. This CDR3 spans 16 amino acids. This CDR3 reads CASSLLAGGPSNEQFF. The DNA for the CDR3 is TGTGCCAGCAGCTTATTAGCGGGAGGGCCTTCTAATGAGCAGTTCTTC.

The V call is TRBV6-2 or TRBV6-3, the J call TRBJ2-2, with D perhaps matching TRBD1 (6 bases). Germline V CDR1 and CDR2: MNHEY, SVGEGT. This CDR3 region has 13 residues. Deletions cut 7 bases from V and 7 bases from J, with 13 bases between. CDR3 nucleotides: TGTGCCAGCATGGTACAGGGTCACGGGGAGCTGTTTTTT. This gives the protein CASMVQGHGELFF.

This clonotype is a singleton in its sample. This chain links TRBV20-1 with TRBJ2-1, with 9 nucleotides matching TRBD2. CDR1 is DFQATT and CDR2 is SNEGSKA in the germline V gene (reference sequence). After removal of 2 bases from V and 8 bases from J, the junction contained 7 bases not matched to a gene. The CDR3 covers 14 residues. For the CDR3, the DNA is TGCAGTGCTAGATTGGGAGCGGGAGGATATGAGCAGTTCTTC. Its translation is CSARLGAGGYEQFF.

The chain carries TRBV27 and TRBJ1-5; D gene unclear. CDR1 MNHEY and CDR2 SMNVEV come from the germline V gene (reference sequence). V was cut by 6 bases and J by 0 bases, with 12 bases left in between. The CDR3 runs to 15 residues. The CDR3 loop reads CASSRGMNSNQPQHF. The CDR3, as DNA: TGTGCCAGCAGCAGAGGGATGAATAGCAATCAGCCCCAGCATTTT.

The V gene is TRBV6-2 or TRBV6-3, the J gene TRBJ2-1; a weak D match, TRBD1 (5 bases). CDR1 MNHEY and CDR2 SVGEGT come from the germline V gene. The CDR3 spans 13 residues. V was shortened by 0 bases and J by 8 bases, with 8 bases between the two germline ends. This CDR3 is CASSYSRAHEQFF. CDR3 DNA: TGTGCCAGCAGTTACTCCAGGGCGCATGAGCAGTTCTTC.

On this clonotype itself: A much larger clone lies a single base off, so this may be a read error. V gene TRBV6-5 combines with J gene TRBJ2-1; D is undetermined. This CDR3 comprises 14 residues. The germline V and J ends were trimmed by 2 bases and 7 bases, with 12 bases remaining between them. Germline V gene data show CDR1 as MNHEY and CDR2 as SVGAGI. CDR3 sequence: CASSYANAQNEQFF. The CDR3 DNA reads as TGTGCCAGCAGTTACGCGAACGCGCAGAATGAGCAGTTCTTC.

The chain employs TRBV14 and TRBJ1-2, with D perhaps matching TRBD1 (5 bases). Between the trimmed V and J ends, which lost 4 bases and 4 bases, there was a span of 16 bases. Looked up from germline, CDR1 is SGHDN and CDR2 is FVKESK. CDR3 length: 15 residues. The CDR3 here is CASSPLLVGGYGYTF. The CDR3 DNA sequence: TGTGCCAGCAGCCCCTTACTTGTCGGGGGCTATGGCTACACCTTC.

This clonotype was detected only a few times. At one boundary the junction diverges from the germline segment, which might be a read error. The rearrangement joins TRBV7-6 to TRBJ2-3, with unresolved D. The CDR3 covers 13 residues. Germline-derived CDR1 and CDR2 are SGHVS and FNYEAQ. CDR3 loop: CASSPSGVDTQYF. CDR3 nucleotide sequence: TGTGCTAGCAGCCCTAGTGGCGTAGATACGCAGTATTTT.

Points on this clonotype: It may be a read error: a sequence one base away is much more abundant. Here the CDR3 reads CASRGTSGEAYNKQFF. In nucleotides, the CDR3 is TGTGCCAGCAGAGGGACTAGCGGGGAAGCCTACAATAAGCAGTTCTTC. V is TRBV6-6 and J is TRBJ2-1; 13 bases match TRBD2. Germline CDR1 is MNHNY and CDR2 is SVGAGI (reference sequence). The CDR3 spans 16 residues.

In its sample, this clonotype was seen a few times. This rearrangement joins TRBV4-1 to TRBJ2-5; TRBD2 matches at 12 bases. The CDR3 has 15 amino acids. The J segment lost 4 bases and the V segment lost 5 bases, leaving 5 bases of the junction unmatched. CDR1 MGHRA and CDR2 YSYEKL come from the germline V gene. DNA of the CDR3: TGCGCCAGCAGCGTCCCACTAGCGGGGGGAGAGACCCAGTACTTC. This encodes CASSVPLAGGETQYF.

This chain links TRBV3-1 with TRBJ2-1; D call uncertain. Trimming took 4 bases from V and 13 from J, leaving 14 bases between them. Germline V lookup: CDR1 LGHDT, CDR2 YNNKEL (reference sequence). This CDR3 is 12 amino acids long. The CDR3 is CASSPRQNEQFF. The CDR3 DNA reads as TGTGCCAGCAGCCCCCGGCAGAACGAACAGTTCTTC.

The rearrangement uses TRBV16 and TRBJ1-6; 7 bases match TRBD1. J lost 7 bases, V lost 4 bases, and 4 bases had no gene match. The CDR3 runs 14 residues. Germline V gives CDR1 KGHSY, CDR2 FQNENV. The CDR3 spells CASSRGQVNSPLHF. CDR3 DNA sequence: TGTGCCAGCAGCCGAGGACAGGTGAATTCACCCCTCCACTTT.

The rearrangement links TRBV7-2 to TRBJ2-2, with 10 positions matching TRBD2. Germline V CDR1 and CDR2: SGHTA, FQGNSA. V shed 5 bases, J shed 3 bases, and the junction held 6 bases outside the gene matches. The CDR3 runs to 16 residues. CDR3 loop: CASSPPSGRDTGELFF. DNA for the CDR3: TGTGCCAGCAGCCCCCCAAGCGGGAGGGACACCGGGGAGCTGTTTTTT.

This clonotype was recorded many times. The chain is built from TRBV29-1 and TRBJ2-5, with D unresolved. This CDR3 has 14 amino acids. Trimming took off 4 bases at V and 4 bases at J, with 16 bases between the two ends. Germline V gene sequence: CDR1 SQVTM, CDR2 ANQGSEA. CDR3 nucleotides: TGCAGCGTTGCCCGCCGGCTAAACCTAGAGACCCAGTACTTC. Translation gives CSVARRLNLETQYF.

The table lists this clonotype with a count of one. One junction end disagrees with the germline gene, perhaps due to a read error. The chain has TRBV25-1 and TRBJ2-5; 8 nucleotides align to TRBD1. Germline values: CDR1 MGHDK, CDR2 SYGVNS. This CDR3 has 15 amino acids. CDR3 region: CASSETGDFLETQYF. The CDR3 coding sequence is TGCGCCAGCAGTGAGACAGGGGATTTTTTAGAGACCCAGTACTTC.

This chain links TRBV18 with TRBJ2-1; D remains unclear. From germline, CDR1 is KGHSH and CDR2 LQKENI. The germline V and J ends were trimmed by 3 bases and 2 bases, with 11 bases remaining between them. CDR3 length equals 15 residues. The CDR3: CASSPSRPPYNEQFF. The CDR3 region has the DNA TGTGCCAGCTCACCTTCCCGACCCCCCTACAATGAGCAGTTCTTC. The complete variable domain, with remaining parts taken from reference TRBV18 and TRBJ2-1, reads NAGVMQNPRHLVRRRGQEARLRCSPMKGHSHVYWYRQLPEEGLKFMVYLQKENIIDESGMPKERFSAEFPKEGPSILRIQQVVRGDSAAYFCASSPSRPPYNEQFFGPGTRLTVL.

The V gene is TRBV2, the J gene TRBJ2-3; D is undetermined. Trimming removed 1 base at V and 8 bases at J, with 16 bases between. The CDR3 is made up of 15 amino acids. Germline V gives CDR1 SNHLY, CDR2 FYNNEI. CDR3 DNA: TGTGCCAGCAGTGAAGAGTTGGGCCCGGACCCTACGCAGTATTTT. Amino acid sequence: CASSEELGPDPTQYF.